The present entry profiles one T cell receptor beta chain with its context. The target antigen is unknown. This PCR relied on a set of 60 Vbeta primers and 13 Jbeta primers. Method: immunoSEQ multiplex PCR; TCRdb's copy keeps in-frame clones and lacks some. This table holds 150,000 to 200,000 clones, approximately 72% found once. This entry is derived from a study of cytomegalovirus exposure and HLA in healthy donors. Overall study results and limits: Among TCR beta chains of equal frequency, HLA-associated ones were more clonally expanded in a later analysis. High specificity and sensitivity for cytomegalovirus status were reported for the classifier.

Sequenced: PBMCs. The TCR was taken from a man aged 35-49 years in good health and CMV-seropositive.

CDR3 DNA: TGTGCCAGCAGCTTAAGACTAGCGGGGGGGCTAGCAGATACGCAGTATTTT. Translation: CASSLRLAGGLADTQYF. The chain employs TRBV9 and TRBJ2-3; 14 bases line up with TRBD2. This CDR3 is built from 17 residues. V was clipped by 4 bases and J by 4 bases; unmatched bases: 8. CDR1 and CDR2 (germline): SGDLS, YYNGEE.